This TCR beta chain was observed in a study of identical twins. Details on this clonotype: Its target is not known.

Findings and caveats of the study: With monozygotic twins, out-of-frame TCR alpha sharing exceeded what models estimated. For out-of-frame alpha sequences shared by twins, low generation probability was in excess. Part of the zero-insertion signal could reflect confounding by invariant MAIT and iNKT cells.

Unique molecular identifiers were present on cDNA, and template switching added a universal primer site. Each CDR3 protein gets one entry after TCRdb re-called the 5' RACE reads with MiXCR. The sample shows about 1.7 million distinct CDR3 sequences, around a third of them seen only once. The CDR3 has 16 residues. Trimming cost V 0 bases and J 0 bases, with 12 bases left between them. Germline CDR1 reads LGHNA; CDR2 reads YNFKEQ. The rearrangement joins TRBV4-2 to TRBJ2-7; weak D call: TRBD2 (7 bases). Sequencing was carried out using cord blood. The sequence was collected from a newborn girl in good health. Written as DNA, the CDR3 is TGTGCCAGCAGCCAAGATAAGGGGGACTACTCCTACGAGCAGTACTTC. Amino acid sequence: CASSQDKGDYSYEQYF.